The 6 T cell receptor beta chains below come from one sample, sequenced in a study of radiation and T cells in renal cell carcinoma. The sample's time point: blood 4 weeks post-SBRT, at nephrectomy. The treatment was: 15 Gy SBRT to primary tumor, nephrectomy 4 weeks later. Some clones are missing from TCRdb's copy, which holds only in-frame ones; the method was immunoSEQ multiplex PCR. The sample contains roughly 160,000 clones, roughly 90% of which appear only once. The material was blood, obtained from a patient whose treatment included radiotherapy and nephrectomy. The receptor set was obtained from a woman aged 45-60 years with renal cell carcinoma.

This sequence joins TRBV9 and TRBJ1-6; D remains ambiguous. This CDR3 spans 15 amino acids. Trimming left V 4 bases short and J 5 bases short, with 13 bases between. Looked up from germline, CDR1 is SGDLS and CDR2 is YYNGEE. CDR3 sequence (DNA): TGTGCCAGCAGCTTCGATGAAGGTAATAATTCACCCCTCCACTTT. The encoded protein is CASSFDEGNNSPLHF.

This chain links TRBV9 with TRBJ1-5; TRBD1 agrees at 8 bases. The J segment lost 7 bases and the V segment lost 3 bases, leaving 6 bases of the junction unmatched. Germline assignment: CDR1 SGDLS and CDR2 YYNGEE. The CDR3 length is 14 residues. In DNA, the CDR3 is TGTGCCAGCAGCGCCGGGACAGGATGGCAGCCCCAGCATTTT. Protein product: CASSAGTGWQPQHF.

The V and J genes are TRBV4-3 and TRBJ2-5; D gene unclear. The V end was cut by 4 bases, the J end by 2 bases, with 11 bases between. Germline CDR1 is LGHNA and CDR2 is YSLEER. The CDR3 has 14 amino acids. In DNA, the CDR3 is TGCGCCAGCAGCCCGGGTATCCAGCAAGAGACCCAGTACTTC. Translation: CASSPGIQQETQYF.

This chain joins TRBV5-1 and TRBJ2-3, with D perhaps matching TRBD2 (6 bases). Trimming stripped 7 bases from V and 0 bases from J, with 9 bases between. This CDR3 contains 13 residues. The germline gives CDR1 SGHRS, CDR2 YFSETQ. The CDR3 nucleotides read TGCGCCAGCGGCGGGACGAGCACAGATACGCAGTATTTT. Amino acid sequence: CASGGTSTDTQYF. The whole variable domain, remainder taken from reference TRBV5-1 and TRBJ2-3, is KAGVTQTPRYLIKTRGQQVTLSCSPISGHRSVSWYQQTPGQGLQFLFEYFSETQRNKGNFPGRFSGRQFSNSRSEMNVSTLELGDSALYLCASGGTSTDTQYFGPGTRLTVL.

The chain combines TRBV2 with TRBJ2-1; D remains ambiguous. CDR1 and CDR2 (germline): SNHLY, FYNNEI. V gave up 3 bases and J gave up 9 bases, with 12 bases separating them. The CDR3 loop spans 13 amino acids. This chain's CDR3 is CASSELLVLEQFF. CDR3 coding DNA: TGTGCCAGCAGTGAGCTGCTAGTGCTTGAGCAGTTCTTC.

In DNA, the CDR3 is TGCGCCAGCAGATACGCCGCGACAGGGGATGACACCGGGGAGCTGTTTTTT. Translating it yields CASRYAATGDDTGELFF. The V call is TRBV5-1, the J call TRBJ2-2; 8 nucleotides line up with TRBD1. Germline V gene data show CDR1 as SGHRS and CDR2 as YFSETQ. The CDR3 has 17 amino acids. Germline trimming cut 5 bases from V and 3 bases from J; bases unmatched to any gene: 12.